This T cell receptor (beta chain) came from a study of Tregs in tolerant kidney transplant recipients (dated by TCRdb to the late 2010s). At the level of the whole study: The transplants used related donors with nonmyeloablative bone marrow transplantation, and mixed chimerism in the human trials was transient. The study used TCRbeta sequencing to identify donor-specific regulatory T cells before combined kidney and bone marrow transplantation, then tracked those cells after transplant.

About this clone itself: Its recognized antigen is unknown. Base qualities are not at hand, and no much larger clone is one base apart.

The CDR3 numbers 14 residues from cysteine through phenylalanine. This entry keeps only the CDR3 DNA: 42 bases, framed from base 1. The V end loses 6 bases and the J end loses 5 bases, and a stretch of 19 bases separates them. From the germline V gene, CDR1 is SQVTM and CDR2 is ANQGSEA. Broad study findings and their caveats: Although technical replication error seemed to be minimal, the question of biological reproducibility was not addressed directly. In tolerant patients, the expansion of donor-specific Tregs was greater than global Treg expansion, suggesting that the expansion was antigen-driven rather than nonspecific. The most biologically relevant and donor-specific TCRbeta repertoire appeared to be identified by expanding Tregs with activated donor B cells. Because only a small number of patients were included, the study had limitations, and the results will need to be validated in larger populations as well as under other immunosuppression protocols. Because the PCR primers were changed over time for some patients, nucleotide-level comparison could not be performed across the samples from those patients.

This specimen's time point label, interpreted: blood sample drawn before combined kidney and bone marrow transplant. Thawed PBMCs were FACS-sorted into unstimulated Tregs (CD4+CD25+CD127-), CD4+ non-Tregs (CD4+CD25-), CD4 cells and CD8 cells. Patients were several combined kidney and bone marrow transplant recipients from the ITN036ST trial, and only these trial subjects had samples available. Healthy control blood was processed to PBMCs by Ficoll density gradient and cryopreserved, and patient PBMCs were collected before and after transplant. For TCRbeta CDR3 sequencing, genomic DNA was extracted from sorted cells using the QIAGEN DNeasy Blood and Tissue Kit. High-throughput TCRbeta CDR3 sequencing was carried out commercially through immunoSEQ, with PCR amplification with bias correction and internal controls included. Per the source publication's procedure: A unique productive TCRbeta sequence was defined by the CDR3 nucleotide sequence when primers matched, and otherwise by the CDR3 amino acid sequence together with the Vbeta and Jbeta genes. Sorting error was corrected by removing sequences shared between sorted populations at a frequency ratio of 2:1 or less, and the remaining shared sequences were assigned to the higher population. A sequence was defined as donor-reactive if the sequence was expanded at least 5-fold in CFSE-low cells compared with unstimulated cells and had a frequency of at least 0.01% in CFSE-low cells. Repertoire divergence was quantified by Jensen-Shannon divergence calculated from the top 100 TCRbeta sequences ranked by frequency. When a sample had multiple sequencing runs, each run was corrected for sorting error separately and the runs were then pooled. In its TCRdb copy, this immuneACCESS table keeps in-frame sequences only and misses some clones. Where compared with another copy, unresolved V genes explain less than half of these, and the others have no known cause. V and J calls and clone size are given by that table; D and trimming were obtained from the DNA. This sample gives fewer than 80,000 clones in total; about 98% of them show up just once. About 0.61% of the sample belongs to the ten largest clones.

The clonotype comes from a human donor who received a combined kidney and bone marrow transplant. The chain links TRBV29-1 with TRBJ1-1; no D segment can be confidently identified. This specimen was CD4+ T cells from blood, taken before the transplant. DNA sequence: TGCAGCGTCCTGATTTCGGATTTGAGGACTGAAGCTTTCTTT. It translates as CSVLISDLRTEAFF. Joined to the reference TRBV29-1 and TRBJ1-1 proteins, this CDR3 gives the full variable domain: SAVISQKPSRDICQRGTSLTIQCQVDSQVTMMFWYRQQPGQSLTLIATANQGSEATYESGFVIDKFPISRPNLTFSTLTVSNMSPEDSSIYLCSVLISDLRTEAFFGQGTRLTVV.